The 7 T cell receptor beta chains presented below share a single source sample, sequenced in a study of T cell repertoires in cytomegalovirus infection. Each CDR3 protein is one row after TCRdb ran MiXCR on the reads. The table has tens of thousands of distinct CDR3 sequences, over 3.5% seen once. Sequenced material: PBMCs. These receptors were obtained from a human donor in good health (CMV status not recorded). Some clones in this sample may be carry-over from other donors' samples.

This rearrangement joins TRBV11-2 to TRBJ2-2; D possibly uses TRBD1 or TRBD2 (6 bases each). Looked up from germline, CDR1 is SGHAT and CDR2 is FQNNGV. The V and J ends lost 2 bases and 4 bases respectively, with 11 bases between them. The CDR3 runs 15 residues. The CDR3 coding sequence is TGTGCCAGCAGCTTACTTCGGGGGCCCACCGGGGAGCTGTTTTTT. It yields the protein CASSLLRGPTGELFF.

Ten or more counts support this clonotype. The chain combines TRBV3-1 with TRBJ2-5; D gene uncertain. Trimming took off 0 bases at V and 8 bases at J, with 10 bases between the two ends. The CDR3 runs to 13 residues. Germline loops: CDR1 LGHDT, CDR2 YNNKEL (reference sequence). CDR3 bases: TGTGCCAGCAGCCAAGAGTTAGGCACCACCCAGTACTTC. It codes for CASSQELGTTQYF.

The sample holds many counts of this clonotype. The chain combines TRBV7-6 with TRBJ2-7; TRBD2 matches 13 bases. CDR3 size: 13 residues. V trimming: 8 bases; J trimming: 6 bases; junction bases outside the gene matches: 4. The V gene's germline CDR1 is SGHVS and CDR2 FNYEAQ. The CDR3 nucleotides are TGTGCCAGCGATCGACTAGCGGGAGGCGAGCAGTACTTC. It encodes CASDRLAGGEQYF.

With regard to this clonotype: Its ends do not fully match the called genes, so a read error is possible. V is TRBV7-6 and J is TRBJ2-7, with D maybe TRBD1 (5 bases). The CDR3 length is 15 residues. Germline CDR1 SGHVS, CDR2 FNYEAQ. The CDR3 here is CANSLGQGFTYEQYF. The CDR3 DNA reads TGTGCCAACAGCTTAGGGCAGGGCTTCACCTACGAGCAGTACTTC.

This clonotype came up many times. CDR3 amino acids: CSARDIAGGGFEQYF. The CDR3 DNA sequence: TGCAGTGCTAGAGACATAGCGGGAGGGGGGTTCGAGCAGTACTTC. The chain recombines TRBV20-1 with TRBJ2-7; 11 nucleotides match TRBD2. Germline V gene data show CDR1 as DFQATT and CDR2 as SNEGSKA (reference sequence). The CDR3 covers 15 residues. The junction had 7 bases not matched to a gene; V was cut back by 0 bases and J by 6 bases.

Ten or more counts support this clonotype. This chain connects TRBV7-2 to TRBJ2-5; 14 nucleotides agree with TRBD2. The CDR3 runs 16 residues. The V and J ends lost 5 bases and 1 base, in that order; junction bases with no gene match: 3. Germline V gene sequence: CDR1 SGHTA, CDR2 FQGNSA. The CDR3 is CASSQGTSGGQETQYF. CDR3 nucleotide sequence: TGTGCCAGCAGCCAAGGGACTAGCGGGGGCCAAGAGACCCAGTACTTC.

This clonotype was recorded many times. The J gene is TRBJ2-3, the V gene TRBV7-6, with 8 nucleotides matching TRBD2. After removal of 2 bases from V and 8 bases from J, the junction contained 15 bases not matched to a gene. CDR3 size: 17 residues. Germline assignment: CDR1 SGHVS and CDR2 FNYEAQ. CDR3 loop: CASSLKGPSGSPPTQYF. As DNA, the CDR3 is TGTGCCAGCAGCTTAAAGGGGCCTAGCGGGTCCCCACCTACGCAGTATTTT.